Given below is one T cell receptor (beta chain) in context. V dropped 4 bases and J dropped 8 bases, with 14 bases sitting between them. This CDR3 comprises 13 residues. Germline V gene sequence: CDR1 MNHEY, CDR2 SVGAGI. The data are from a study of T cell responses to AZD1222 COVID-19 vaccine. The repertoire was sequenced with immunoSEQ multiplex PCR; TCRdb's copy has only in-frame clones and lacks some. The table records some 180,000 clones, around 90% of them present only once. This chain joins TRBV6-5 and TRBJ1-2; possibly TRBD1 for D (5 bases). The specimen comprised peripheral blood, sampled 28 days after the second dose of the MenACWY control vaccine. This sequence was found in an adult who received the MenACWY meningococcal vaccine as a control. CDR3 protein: CASSSGLQGGYTF. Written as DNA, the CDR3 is TGTGCCAGCAGTTCGGGACTACAAGGAGGCTACACCTTC.